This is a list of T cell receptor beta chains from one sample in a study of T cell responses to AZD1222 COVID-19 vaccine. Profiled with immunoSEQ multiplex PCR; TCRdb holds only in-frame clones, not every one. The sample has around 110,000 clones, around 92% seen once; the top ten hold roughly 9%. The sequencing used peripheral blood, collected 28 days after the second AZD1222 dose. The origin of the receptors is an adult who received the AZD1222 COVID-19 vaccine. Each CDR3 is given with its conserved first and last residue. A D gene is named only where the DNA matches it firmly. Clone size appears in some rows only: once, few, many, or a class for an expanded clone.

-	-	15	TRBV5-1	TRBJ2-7	TGCGCCAGCAGCTTGACGGCAGGGGGAGGTTACGAGCAGTACTTC	CASSLTAGGGYEQYF
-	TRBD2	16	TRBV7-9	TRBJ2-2	TGTGCCAGCAGCTTAGCTTTAGCGGGGAACACCGGGGAGCTGTTTTTT	CASSLALAGNTGELFF
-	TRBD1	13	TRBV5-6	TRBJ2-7	TGTGCCAGCAGCCTAGGGACAGGCTACGAGCAGTACTTC	CASSLGTGYEQYF
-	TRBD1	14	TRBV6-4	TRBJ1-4	TGTGCCAGCAGACAGGGACAGGGGTCGGAAAAACTGTTTTTT	CASRQGQGSEKLFF
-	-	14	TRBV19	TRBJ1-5	TGTGCCAGTAGTGCGGACACGCTGTATCAGCCCCAGCATTTT	CASSADTLYQPQHF
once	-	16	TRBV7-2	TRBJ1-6	TGTGCCAGCAGCTTATCCCATGGGTTTGAGTTTTCACCCCTCCACTTT	CASSLSHGFEFSPLHF
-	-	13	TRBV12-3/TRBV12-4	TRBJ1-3	TGTGCCAGCAGAGGGACATCTGGAAACACCATATATTTT	CASRGTSGNTIYF
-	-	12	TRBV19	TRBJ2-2	TGTGCCAGTAAAGAGAACACCGGGGAGCTGTTTTTT	CASKENTGELFF
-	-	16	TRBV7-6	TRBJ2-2	TGTGCCAGCAGACAAAGCCGGGACATCGTTACCGGGGAGCTGTTTTTT	CASRQSRDIVTGELFF
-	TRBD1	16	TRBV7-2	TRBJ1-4	TGTGCCAGCAGCCTTGGGACAGGGGTGAATAATGAAAAACTGTTTTTT	CASSLGTGVNNEKLFF
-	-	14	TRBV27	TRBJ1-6	TGTGCCAGCAGTTTTATAACCTATAATTCACCCCTCCACTTT	CASSFITYNSPLHF
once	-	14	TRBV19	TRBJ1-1	TGTGCCAGTACCCTTAGGGGGGGGAACACTGAAGCTTTCTTT	CASTLRGGNTEAFF
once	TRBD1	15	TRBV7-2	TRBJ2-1	TGTGCCAGCAGCTTAACCCAGGGGGCCTACAATGAGCAGTTCTTC	CASSLTQGAYNEQFF
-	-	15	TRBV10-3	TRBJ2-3	TGTGCCATCAGACCCCTGGGGGAAAGCACAGATACGCAGTATTTT	CAIRPLGESTDTQYF
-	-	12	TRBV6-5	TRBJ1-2	TGTGCCAGCAAATCGGCCTCCTATGGCTACACCTTC	CASKSASYGYTF
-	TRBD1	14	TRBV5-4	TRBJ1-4	TGTGCCAGCACCTCGGGACAGGTAGATGAAAAACTGTTTTTT	CASTSGQVDEKLFF
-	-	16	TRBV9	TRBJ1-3	TGTGCCAGCAGCGCCCGGACGGGAGACTCTGGAAACACCATATATTTT	CASSARTGDSGNTIYF
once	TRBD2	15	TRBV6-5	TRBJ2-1	TGTGCCAGCAGTTATGGCGGGAGCTCCTACAATGAGCAGTTCTTC	CASSYGGSSYNEQFF
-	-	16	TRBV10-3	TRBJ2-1	TGTGCCATCAGTGATGATCGAGGATCCTTCTACAATGAGCAGTTCTTC	CAISDDRGSFYNEQFF
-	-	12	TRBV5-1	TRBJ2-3	TGCGCCAGCAGCTCCAACCGTGATACGCAGTATTTT	CASSSNRDTQYF
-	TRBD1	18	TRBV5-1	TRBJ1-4	TGCGCCAGCAGCCTTGGGGACAGGATCCCGCCAACTAATGAAAAACTGTTTTTT	CASSLGDRIPPTNEKLFF
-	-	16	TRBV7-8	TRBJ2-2	TGTGCCAGCAGCTCATACGACAGGATGAACACCGGGGAGCTGTTTTTT	CASSSYDRMNTGELFF
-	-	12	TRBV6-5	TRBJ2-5	TGTGCCAGCAGCCCCAGGCAGAAGACCCAGTACTTC	CASSPRQKTQYF
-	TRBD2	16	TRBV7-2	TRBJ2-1	TGTGCCAGCAGCCCCTACTTCGATAGCGGGATCAATGAGCAGTTCTTC	CASSPYFDSGINEQFF
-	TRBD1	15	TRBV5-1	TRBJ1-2	TGCGCCAGCAGCTTAAGAGCCGGGACAGGGCGCGGCTACACCTTC	CASSLRAGTGRGYTF
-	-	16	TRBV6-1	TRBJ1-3	TGTGCCAGCAGTGAATTGGGGGGCGAATCTGGAAACACCATATATTTT	CASSELGGESGNTIYF
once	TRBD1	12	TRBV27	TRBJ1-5	TGTGCCAGTGGGACAGGGGGTCAGCCCCAGCATTTT	CASGTGGQPQHF
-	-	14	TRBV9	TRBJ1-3	TGTGCCAGCAGACCTCCGGGCTCTGGAAACACCATATATTTT	CASRPPGSGNTIYF
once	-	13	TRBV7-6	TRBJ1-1	TGTGCCAGCAGCTTAAAAGTGAACACTGAAGCTTTCTTT	CASSLKVNTEAFF
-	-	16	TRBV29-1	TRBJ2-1	TGCAGCGTGCGGCAGGGTGGACGGATCTCCTACAATGAGCAGTTCTTC	CSVRQGGRISYNEQFF
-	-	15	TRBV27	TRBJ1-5	TGTGCCAGCAGTTTACTGGCCGGGGCCGGGAAGCCCCAGCATTTT	CASSLLAGAGKPQHF
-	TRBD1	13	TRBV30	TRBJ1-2	TGTGCCTGGAGCCCGGACAGGGGGCATGGCTACACCTTC	CAWSPDRGHGYTF
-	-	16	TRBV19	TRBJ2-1	TGTGCCAGTAGCGGATACGAGGCGAAACACCGCAATGAGCAGTTCTTC	CASSGYEAKHRNEQFF
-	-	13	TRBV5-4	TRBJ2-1	TGTGCCAGCAGCCGGCCGGGGCGGAATGAGCAGTTCTTC	CASSRPGRNEQFF
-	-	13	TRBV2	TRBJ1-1	TGTGCCAGCAGCGAACAGGGACACACTGAAGCTTTCTTT	CASSEQGHTEAFF
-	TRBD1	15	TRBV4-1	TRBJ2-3	TGCGCCAGCAGCCAAGGGACAGGGTCCACAGATACGCAGTATTTT	CASSQGTGSTDTQYF
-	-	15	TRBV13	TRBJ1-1	TGTGCCAGCAGCCTAAAGGCAGGGTCTCGAACTGAAGCTTTCTTT	CASSLKAGSRTEAFF
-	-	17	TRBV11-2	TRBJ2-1	TGTGCCAGCAGCTTAGCAAGGGCGGGTACAACTTACAATGAGCAGTTCTTC	CASSLARAGTTYNEQFF
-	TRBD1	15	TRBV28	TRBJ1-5	TGTGCCAGCAGTTCCCTACAGGGGCGAGGTCAGCCCCAGCATTTT	CASSSLQGRGQPQHF